The clone carrying this TCR beta chain was counted many times. Its antigen remains unidentified. The data were obtained in a study of T cells in Graves' hyperthyroidism and ophthalmopathy. Researchers took RNA transcripts and amplified the TCR beta CDR3 regions from them. The primer set for the first-round RT-PCR of the TCR CDR3 was HTBI. TCRdb fed the multiplex PCR reads into MiXCR, producing one record per CDR3 protein. The sample consists of around 56,000 distinct CDR3 sequences, around half of them appearing once. The study, taken as a whole, reports: Ophthalmopathy onset followed model prediction by a median roughly 6.5 months.

The sample was blood. The TCR was taken from a young woman with Graves' ophthalmopathy.

The CDR3 loop is CASSDGGGDTQYF. CDR3 DNA: TGTGCCAGCAGTGACGGAGGGGGGGATACGCAGTATTTT. The chain links TRBV2 to TRBJ2-3; either TRBD1 or TRBD2 may fit D (6 bases each). The CDR3 runs 13 residues. V shed 3 bases and J shed 6 bases, with 10 bases lying between them. From germline, CDR1 is SNHLY and CDR2 FYNNEI.